This T cell receptor beta chain came from a study of metastatic and nonmetastatic thyroid tumors. Across the whole study: Where malignant and benign thyroid patients were concerned, repertoires were compared across blood and tumor or nodule tissue.

In the source study's methods: Built for papillary thyroid cancer, a distant-metastasis classifier drew on CDR3 differences across clinicopathological groups. TCRdb re-called the PCR reads through MiXCR. These V and J calls are TCRdb output, not the study's own analysis. The sample shows 20,000 or so clones, approximately 22% of them seen only once. Trimming pared 4 bases from V and 9 bases from J, leaving 13 bases between. Germline V CDR1 and CDR2: MNHEY, SVGEGT. The CDR3 sequence is 13 residues long. Not a single patient had been given any form of treatment at any point before undergoing thyroid surgery. This clone was recorded many times. Its antigen is not known. Study outcomes and limitations: The study reportedly found significantly higher TCR beta diversity in malignant thyroid tumors than benign nodules, in blood and tumor.

The receptor was isolated from a male donor with papillary thyroid cancer or a benign thyroid nodule (not recorded which). Some clones in this sample may be carry-over from other donors' samples. The rearrangement links TRBV6-2 or TRBV6-3 to TRBJ2-1; tentative D call: TRBD2 (5 bases). Input material: tumor tissue. The CDR3 sequence is CASSSHSAGEQFF. The CDR3 DNA sequence: TGTGCCAGCAGTTCCCATAGCGCAGGTGAGCAGTTCTTC.